These 27 T cell receptor beta chains came from one sample sequenced in a study of response to subunit inactivated influenza vaccine. One entry per CDR3 protein results from TCRdb running MiXCR on the RT-PCR reads. Of roughly 700,000 distinct CDR3 sequences in the sample, approximately 13% were seen once. Sample: PBMCs from blood, taken 14 to 15 days before vaccination. The receptor set was obtained from a man aged 45-65 years who received an inactivated influenza vaccine.

The CDR3 here is CASSTLWTGAFAQYF. CDR3 nucleotide sequence: TGTGCCAGCAGCACTCTATGGACCGGGGCTTTCGCGCAGTATTTT. The chain is built from TRBV7-9 and TRBJ2-3; D tentatively reads TRBD1 or TRBD2 (5 bases each). This CDR3 is built from 15 residues. In germline, CDR1 is SEHNR, CDR2 FQNEAQ (reference sequence). The V gene lost 5 bases and the J gene lost 10 bases, with 22 bases spanning the gap.

V usage is TRBV28 and J usage is TRBJ1-1; D possibly corresponds to TRBD1 (6 bases). The germline V and J ends were trimmed by 7 bases and 4 bases, with 16 bases remaining between them. Germline CDR1 is MDHEN and CDR2 is SYDVKM. The CDR3 loop spans 14 amino acids. CDR3 in amino acids: CASNFPQDSTEAFF. CDR3 sequence (DNA): TGTGCCAGCAACTTCCCCCAGGACAGCACTGAAGCTTTCTTT.

The chain recombines TRBV12-3 or TRBV12-4 with TRBJ2-1; the match to TRBD2 covers 7 bases. The V gene end was trimmed by 1 base and the J gene end by 1 base; junction bases not matched to a gene: 4. The CDR3 has 16 amino acids. Here the CDR3 DNA reads TGTGCCAGCAGTTTAGGGACTAGTTTGTCCTACAATGAGCAGTTCTTC. As protein: CASSLGTSLSYNEQFF.

This clonotype was seen more than once but under ten times. The chain employs TRBV28 and TRBJ1-4; 7 bases align to TRBD1. The V gene's germline CDR1 is MDHEN and CDR2 SYDVKM. This CDR3 spans 16 amino acids. V shed 6 bases and J 7 bases; nucleotides not matched to a gene: 14. The CDR3 sequence: CASSRSSTGLSEKLFF. DNA of the CDR3: TGTGCCAGCAGCCGCTCCTCGACAGGGCTTAGTGAAAAACTGTTTTTT.

This clonotype has only a few counts. V gene TRBV4-2 combines with J gene TRBJ1-6; weak D call: TRBD1 (6 bases). This CDR3 region has 14 residues. In germline, CDR1 is LGHNA, CDR2 YNFKEQ. V gave up 0 bases and J gave up 8 bases, with 8 bases separating them. CDR3 protein: CASSQERGDSPLHF. CDR3 coding DNA: TGTGCCAGCAGCCAAGAGAGGGGGGATTCACCCCTCCACTTT.

The J gene is TRBJ2-1, the V gene TRBV5-1; TRBD1 aligns across 10 bases. The junction had 6 bases not matched to a gene; V was cut back by 0 bases and J by 9 bases. Germline V gives CDR1 SGHRS, CDR2 YFSETQ. The CDR3 sequence is 15 residues long. The CDR3 nucleotides are TGCGCCAGCAGCTTGGGGGGGACAGGGGTAATTGAGCAGTTCTTC. It encodes CASSLGGTGVIEQFF.

This clonotype was detected a few times. The chain recombines TRBV10-3 with TRBJ2-1; 13 positions agree with TRBD2. Germline values: CDR1 ENHRY, CDR2 SYGVKD. V shed 8 bases and J 8 bases; nucleotides not matched to a gene: 3. This CDR3 is built from 13 residues. The CDR3: CAIGTSGVDEQFF. CDR3 nucleotides: TGTGCCATCGGGACTAGCGGGGTAGATGAGCAGTTCTTC.

This clonotype was detected many times. The rearrangement links TRBV9 to TRBJ2-5; no firm D call. Germline V gene data show CDR1 as SGDLS and CDR2 as YYNGEE. The V and J ends lost 3 bases and 5 bases respectively, with 14 bases between them. This CDR3 comprises 14 residues. CDR3 coding DNA: TGTGCCAGCAGCGCACGACACGGTCGGGAGACCCAGTACTTC. Encoded protein: CASSARHGRETQYF.

The chain links TRBV7-2 to TRBJ2-3; perhaps TRBD2 as D (6 bases). Trimming took off 3 bases at V and 4 bases at J, with 17 bases between the two ends. The CDR3 loop spans 16 amino acids. CDR1 SGHTA and CDR2 FQGNSA come from the germline V gene. CDR3 in DNA: TGTGCCAGCAGCTTTTTAGCGGCAGGTATCCCAGATACGCAGTATTTT. As protein: CASSFLAAGIPDTQYF.

V usage is TRBV12-3 or TRBV12-4 and J usage is TRBJ2-1; 7 bases match TRBD2. Trimming at V came to 8 bases and at J to 0 bases, leaving 10 bases not matched to a gene. There are 16 residues in the CDR3. CDR3 in DNA: TGTGCCAGCCATTTGGGGGGGGGAAGCTCCTACAATGAGCAGTTCTTC. It is translated as CASHLGGGSSYNEQFF.

This chain joins TRBV27 and TRBJ2-7; 8 bases align to TRBD1. Germline CDR1 MNHEY, CDR2 SMNVEV (reference sequence). This CDR3 contains 15 residues. V was clipped by 6 bases and J by 4 bases; unmatched bases: 11. DNA of the CDR3: TGTGCCAGCAGCAAATACAGGGGGTTAAGATACGAGCAGTACTTC. It translates to CASSKYRGLRYEQYF.

This clonotype was observed many times. The rearrangement joins TRBV4-2 to TRBJ2-3; TRBD1 matches 8 bases. CDR1 and CDR2 from the germline V gene are LGHNA and YNFKEQ. The V segment lost 5 bases and the J segment 0 bases; nucleotides outside the gene matches: 7. The CDR3 contains 16 residues. CDR3 protein: CASSTRQGKSTDTQYF. The CDR3 nucleotides are TGTGCCAGCAGCACCCGACAGGGGAAAAGCACAGATACGCAGTATTTT.

This clonotype turned up a few times. The chain combines TRBV12-3 or TRBV12-4 with TRBJ2-5; 9 bases agree with TRBD1. The V and J ends lost 5 bases and 5 bases, in that order; junction bases with no gene match: 9. There are 15 residues in the CDR3. The CDR3 protein is CASSLTGGERETQYF. CDR3 coding DNA: TGTGCCAGCAGTCTCACAGGGGGCGAGCGCGAGACCCAGTACTTC.

The chain combines TRBV5-1 with TRBJ2-3, with D unresolved. The CDR3 contains 12 residues. The V and J ends lost 2 bases and 6 bases respectively, with 7 bases between them. Germline V lookup: CDR1 SGHRS, CDR2 YFSETQ. CDR3 DNA: TGCGCCAGCAGCTTCTCGATGGATACGCAGTATTTT. Its translation is CASSFSMDTQYF.

This clonotype was counted between two and nine times. The chain is built from TRBV20-1 and TRBJ2-1; D gene unclear. Germline V gene lookup returns CDR1 DFQATT and CDR2 SNEGSKA (reference sequence). This CDR3 spans 17 amino acids. V was cut by 5 bases and J by 5 bases, with 25 bases left in between. The CDR3 region has the DNA TGCAGTGCTGAGACGGTTGAGAAGGGCCTGACAAACAATGAGCAGTTCTTC. It yields the protein CSAETVEKGLTNNEQFF.

The genes are TRBV28 and TRBJ2-5; 8 nucleotides line up with TRBD1. There are 16 residues in the CDR3. Germline lookup yields CDR1 MDHEN and CDR2 SYDVKM. After removal of 6 bases from V and 6 bases from J, the junction contained 15 bases not matched to a gene. The CDR3 reads CASSPGGRDFGQTQYF. CDR3 in DNA: TGTGCCAGCAGCCCAGGGGGCAGGGATTTTGGGCAGACCCAGTACTTC.

This chain links TRBV20-1 with TRBJ2-3; D is unresolved. This CDR3 comprises 14 residues. Germline V gene data show CDR1 as DFQATT and CDR2 as SNEGSKA (reference sequence). V lost 5 bases, J lost 2 bases, and 14 bases lay in between. In DNA, the CDR3 is TGCAGTGCTTGTTCGCCCTTTTCCACAGATACGCAGTATTTT. This codes for CSACSPFSTDTQYF.

The chain has TRBV28 and TRBJ1-1; D is undetermined. Trimming removed 7 bases at V and 0 bases at J, with 15 bases between. The CDR3 loop spans 15 amino acids. CDR1 MDHEN and CDR2 SYDVKM come from the germline V gene. This CDR3 reads CASTNIEGMNTEAFF. DNA of the CDR3: TGTGCCAGCACTAATATAGAGGGAATGAACACTGAAGCTTTCTTT.

This chain uses TRBV30 with TRBJ2-7; possibly TRBD2 for D (5 bases). Germline-derived CDR1 and CDR2 are GTSNPN and SVGIG (reference sequence). V shed 5 bases and J shed 0 bases, with 14 bases lying between them. The length of the CDR3 is 14 residues. The CDR3 nucleotides are TGTGCCTGGGCGCAGACTATCCCCTCCTACGAGCAGTACTTC. Encoded protein: CAWAQTIPSYEQYF.

In its sample, this clonotype was seen many times. CDR3 nucleotide sequence: TGTGCCAGCAGCCCTGACAGTCGGCAGCCCCAGCATTTT. It encodes CASSPDSRQPQHF. This rearrangement joins TRBV12-3 or TRBV12-4 to TRBJ1-5; tentatively, D is TRBD1 (5 bases). Trimming took off 6 bases at V and 7 bases at J, with 13 bases between the two ends. The CDR3 is made up of 13 amino acids.

The rearrangement links TRBV10-2 to TRBJ2-1; no definite D call. V was cut by 7 bases and J by 7 bases, with 38 bases left in between. Germline loops: CDR1 WSHSY, CDR2 SAAADI. The CDR3 has 21 residues. The CDR3 loop is CASTPTPAWNPESLNYNEQFF. The CDR3 DNA reads TGCGCCAGCACCCCCACTCCGGCTTGGAACCCCGAATCTCTAAACTATAATGAGCAGTTCTTC.

The chain is built from TRBV4-1 and TRBJ2-3, with a weak D call TRBD1 (5 bases). Germline CDR1 and CDR2: MGHRA and YSYEKL. The CDR3 spans 15 residues. The ends were cut back, 0 bases at V and 4 bases at J, with 11 bases in the middle. This CDR3 is CASSQDPGLADTQYF. The CDR3, as DNA: TGCGCCAGCAGCCAAGATCCAGGGCTCGCAGATACGCAGTATTTT.

Ten or more counts support this clonotype. The chain employs TRBV6-1 and TRBJ1-2; 10 nucleotides match TRBD1. The germline CDR1 and CDR2 sequences are MNHNS and SASEGT. This CDR3 region has 16 residues. After removal of 5 bases from V and 5 bases from J, the junction contained 11 bases not matched to a gene. The CDR3 DNA is TGTGCCAGCAGTCCACTACCTGGACAGGGGGTGTATGGCTACACCTTC. Amino acid sequence: CASSPLPGQGVYGYTF.

V gene TRBV6-1 combines with J gene TRBJ1-1; 10 bases are shared with TRBD1. Trimming took 4 bases from V and 3 from J; bases not matched to a gene: 5. CDR1 is MNHNS and CDR2 is SASEGT in the germline V gene. The CDR3 has 15 residues. The CDR3 coding sequence is TGTGCCAGCAGTGGGGACAGGGGAAGATACACTGAAGCTTTCTTT. Translation gives CASSGDRGRYTEAFF.

This clonotype has more than one count but fewer than ten. The V and J genes are TRBV11-2 and TRBJ2-4; D gene ambiguous. The CDR3 has 18 amino acids. Trimming shortened V by 2 bases and J by 0 bases, and 17 bases separated the two germline ends. Germline values: CDR1 SGHAT, CDR2 FQNNGV. CDR3 nucleotides: TGTGCCAGCAGCTTAAACCCAGACACGTTTCTAGCCAAAAACATTCAGTACTTC. Protein product: CASSLNPDTFLAKNIQYF.

About this clonotype: A much larger clone sits a single nucleotide away, making a read error possible. The gene calls are TRBV5-3 and TRBJ2-3; 14 bases align to TRBD2. TRBV5-3 is flagged as an ORF with uncertain function. This CDR3 is built from 18 residues. V shed 0 bases, J shed 2 bases, and the junction held 5 bases outside the gene matches. DNA for the CDR3: TGTGCCAGAAGCTTGGGGACTAGCGGGGGGCGTCCCACAGATACGCAGTATTTT. This sequence encodes CARSLGTSGGRPTDTQYF.

This clonotype appeared a few times. This rearrangement joins TRBV15 to TRBJ2-1, with 12 bases matching TRBD2. The V gene's germline CDR1 is LNHNV and CDR2 YYDKDF (reference sequence). The ends lost 0 bases at V and 1 base at J; junction bases unmatched: 10. The CDR3 runs 20 residues. CDR3 nucleotides: TGTGCCACCAGCAGAGATAGTCTAGCGGGAGGGCCAGGGTCCTACAATGAGCAGTTCTTC. Translating it yields CATSRDSLAGGPGSYNEQFF.